This passage covers 2 T cell receptor beta chains from one sample sequenced in a study of blood T cells in healthy people across ages. A J-beta primer mix and a sample-barcoded 5' primer were used in a second PCR of roughly 6 to 11 cycles. MiXCR, applied by TCRdb to the 5' RACE reads, yields one record per CDR3 protein. The table includes 1.5 million or so distinct CDR3 sequences, approximately 39% detected once. Specimen: blood. The receptors stem from a woman under 30 in good health.

This clonotype turned up a few times. This rearrangement joins TRBV20-1 to TRBJ2-7, with D possibly matching TRBD1 (6 bases). Trimming stripped 5 bases from V and 7 bases from J, with 15 bases between. This CDR3 is built from 12 residues. CDR1 and CDR2 from the germline V gene are DFQATT and SNEGSKA (reference sequence). Written as DNA, the CDR3 is TGCAGTGCTGTTCCAGGGGTTGGGGAGCAGTACTTC. Protein sequence: CSAVPGVGEQYF.

The rearrangement links TRBV28 to TRBJ1-2; D not certain. Trimming pared 7 bases from V and 2 bases from J, leaving 8 bases between. The germline CDR1 and CDR2 sequences are MDHEN and SYDVKM. CDR3 length equals 12 residues. For the CDR3, the DNA is TGTGCCAGCACCCATCTAAACTATGGCTACACCTTC. This codes for CASTHLNYGYTF.